What follows describes a single T cell receptor beta chain. Its cognate antigen is unknown. Isolated RNA was reverse transcribed into cDNA used as the sequencing template. Produced via immunoSEQ multiplex PCR; TCRdb's table is partial and in-frame only. This sample has fewer than 100,000 clones, with around 55% found just once. V shed 8 bases and J shed 5 bases, with 15 bases lying between them. Germline lookup yields CDR1 SQVTM and CDR2 ANQGSEA. The CDR3 runs to 13 residues. As for treatment: oral pan-JAK inhibitor, 5-10 mg twice daily. This entry is derived from a study of CD8+ T cells in alopecia areata. Study observations and caveats: On tofacitinib, scalp and blood still held many of the expanded lesional clones. Higher clonality than in normal scalp was seen in lesional scalp, especially alopecia totalis/universalis. Because of a solitary nonresponder, the connection of baseline CD8+ expansion to response stays uncertain.

The source is a human donor with alopecia areata. Here the sequenced sample was CD8+ T cells sorted from blood, taken at week 4, from a patient treated with tofacitinib. The genes are TRBV29-1 and TRBJ2-2; no definite D call. CDR3 coding DNA: TGCAGCTATCGGAGATACGCTACCGGGGAGCTGTTTTTT. Protein product: CSYRRYATGELFF.